The source of this T cell receptor beta chain is a study of cytomegalovirus exposure and HLA in healthy donors. Study-level background: Early release data held roughly 90 million unique TCRs from HLA-typed donors. Researchers found that roughly 81% of 350 to 500 genotyped donors fell within the Caucasian-associated ancestry cluster. Study-level findings and limits: In vitro, a few CMV-associated chains proved specific for CMV antigens. Across donors, sequencing depth was assumed by presence/absence analyses to be roughly uniform.

Primers: 60 Vbeta forward and 13 Jbeta reverse. Repertoires were generated with immunoSEQ multiplex PCR, while TCRdb's copy carries only in-frame clones and drops some. The table records about 210,000 clones, approximately 78% of them present only once. Germline-derived CDR1 and CDR2 are SGHRS and YFSETQ. The trim removed 4 bases at V and 4 bases at J, leaving 7 bases unmatched. The CDR3 totals 14 residues. This clone appeared a few times. Its antigen is as yet unknown. The sequencing sample was made of PBMCs. The chain links TRBV5-1 to TRBJ1-2; 7 nucleotides align to TRBD1. This clonotype was sampled from a young man in good health and CMV-seronegative. Here the CDR3 DNA reads TGCGCCAGCAGCATCCTGGACAGGCTCTATGGCTACACCTTC. Translated: CASSILDRLYGYTF.